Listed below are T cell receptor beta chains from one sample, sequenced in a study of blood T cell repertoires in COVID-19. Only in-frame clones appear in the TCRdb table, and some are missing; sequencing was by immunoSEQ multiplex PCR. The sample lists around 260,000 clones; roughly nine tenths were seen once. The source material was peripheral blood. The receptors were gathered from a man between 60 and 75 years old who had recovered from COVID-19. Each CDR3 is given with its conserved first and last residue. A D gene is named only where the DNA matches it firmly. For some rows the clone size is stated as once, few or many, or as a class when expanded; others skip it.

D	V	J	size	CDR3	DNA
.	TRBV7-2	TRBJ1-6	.	CASSLGRADSPLHF	TGTGCCAGCAGCTTAGGCAGGGCGGATTCACCCCTCCACTTT
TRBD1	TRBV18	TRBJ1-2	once	CASSPPVWDRGLNGYTF	TGTGCCAGCTCACCACCGGTCTGGGACAGGGGGTTAAATGGCTACACCTTC
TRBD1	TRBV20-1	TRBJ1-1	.	CSARGTGVAFF	TGCAGTGCTAGAGGGACAGGGGTGGCTTTCTTT
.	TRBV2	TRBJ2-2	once	CASNYKLNTGELFF	TGTGCCAGCAACTACAAGTTGAACACCGGGGAGCTGTTTTTT
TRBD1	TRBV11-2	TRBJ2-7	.	CASSWGTAAYEQYF	TGTGCCAGCAGCTGGGGGACAGCCGCCTACGAGCAGTACTTC
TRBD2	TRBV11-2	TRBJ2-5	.	CASSSMSRGGQETQYF	TGTGCCAGCAGCTCCATGTCGCGGGGGGGTCAAGAGACCCAGTACTTC
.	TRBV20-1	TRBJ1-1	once	CSASGPTEAFF	TGCAGTGCTAGCGGTCCCACTGAAGCTTTCTTT
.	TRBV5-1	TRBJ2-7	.	CASSLGLDYEQYF	TGCGCCAGCAGCTTAGGACTGGATTACGAGCAGTACTTC
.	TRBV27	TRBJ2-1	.	CASSLYGEQFF	TGTGCCAGCAGTTTATACGGTGAGCAGTTCTTC
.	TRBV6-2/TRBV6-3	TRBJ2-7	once	CASSYEVSLYEQYF	TGTGCCAGCAGTTACGAGGTCAGCTTATACGAGCAGTACTTC